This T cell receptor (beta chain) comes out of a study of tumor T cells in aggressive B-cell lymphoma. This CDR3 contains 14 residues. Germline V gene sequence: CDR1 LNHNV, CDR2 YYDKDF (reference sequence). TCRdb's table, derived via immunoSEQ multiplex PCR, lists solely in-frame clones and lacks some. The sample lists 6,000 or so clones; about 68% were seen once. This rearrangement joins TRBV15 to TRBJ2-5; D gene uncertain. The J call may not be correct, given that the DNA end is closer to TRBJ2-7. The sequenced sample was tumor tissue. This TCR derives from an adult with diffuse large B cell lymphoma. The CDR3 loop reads CATSRVNEDYEQYF. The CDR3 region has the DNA TGTGCCACCAGCAGAGTAAACGAAGACTACGAGCAGTACTTC.